The clone carrying this T cell receptor beta chain has just one count. Deletions cut 1 base from V and 2 bases from J, with 10 bases between. The germline V gene has CDR1 LNHDA and CDR2 SQIVND (reference sequence). The CDR3 has 15 residues. This sample was taken from a study of blood T cell repertoires in COVID-19. Looking at the study overall: Specimens from acute and convalescent COVID-19 originated in the United States, Italy and Spain.

Measured with immunoSEQ multiplex PCR; TCRdb has only the in-frame clones, and not every one. The sample includes about 170,000 clones, around 80% of them seen just once. The sequence derives from an elderly woman with acute or convalescent COVID-19. The V and J genes are TRBV19 and TRBJ2-3, with a tentative D call TRBD2 (6 bases). Sequencing input: peripheral blood. CDR3 residues: CASSIGAGLTDTQYF. CDR3 sequence (DNA): TGTGCCAGTAGTATAGGGGCGGGACTCACAGATACGCAGTATTTT.